This T cell receptor (beta chain) originates from a study of cytomegalovirus exposure and HLA in healthy donors. Profiled with immunoSEQ multiplex PCR; TCRdb holds only in-frame clones, not every one. The sample has over 150,000 clones; roughly nine tenths are singletons. This CDR3 has 12 amino acids. Germline assignment: CDR1 MNHNS and CDR2 SASEGT. The ends were cut back, 6 bases at V and 7 bases at J, with 13 bases in the middle. The specimen sequenced was PBMCs. The sequence came from a young man in good health and CMV-seropositive. The chain employs TRBV6-1 and TRBJ2-7; D is unclear. CDR3 sequence: CASSDLRLEQYF. In DNA form, the CDR3 reads TGTGCCAGCAGCGATCTCCGACTGGAGCAGTACTTC.